This paragraph covers one T cell receptor (beta chain) sequence. This CDR3 region has 13 residues. The V gene's germline CDR1 is LNHNV and CDR2 YYDKDF (reference sequence). V was clipped by 5 bases and J by 4 bases, with 9 bases between them. The data derive from a study of blood T cell repertoires in COVID-19. Study-level background: The study drew acute and convalescent COVID-19 samples from the United States, Italy and Spain. Nucleic acid was either cDNA or gDNA, and it came from T cells, B-cell-depleted T cells, or PBMCs.

In Seattle, patients joined the study during active infection and were tracked longitudinally. In the original workflow: Reference gene primer amplification in the assay estimated nucleated cell counts. Repertoires were generated with immunoSEQ multiplex PCR, while TCRdb's copy carries only in-frame clones and drops some. That table supplies the V and J calls and clone size; D and trimming were determined from the DNA. There are just under 350,000 clones in the sample; 85% to 90% occur only once, and approximately 7.4% lies in the top ten. This receptor was taken from a woman between 70 and 85 years old with COVID-19, enrolled during active disease. The V and J genes are TRBV15 and TRBJ1-5; D might be TRBD1 (6 bases). Sequencing input: peripheral blood. In nucleotides, the CDR3 is TGTGCCACCAGCGGACAGTTAAATCAGCCCCAGCATTTT. Protein product: CATSGQLNQPQHF. Full variable domain (rest looked up from reference TRBV15 and TRBJ1-5): DAMVIQNPRYQVTQFGKPVTLSCSQTLNHNVMYWYQQKSSQAPKLLFHYYDKDFNNEADTPDNFQSRRPNTSFCFLDIRSPGLGDTAMYLCATSGQLNQPQHFGDGTRLSIL.